This T cell receptor beta chain emerged from a study of T cells after yellow fever vaccination. Study-wide context: Fractions low in cell number were prepared with SMART-Seq v4 Ultra Low Input.

Trimming removed 4 bases at V and 3 bases at J, with 11 bases between. CDR1 MGHRA and CDR2 YSYEKL come from the germline V gene. The CDR3 extends over 14 amino acids. Findings and caveats of the study: Weaker overall, the secondary response nonetheless peaked faster (day 5 versus 15).

There are a few counts of this clonotype. Its matching antigen is unknown. Production of TCR cDNA was by 5'RACE template switching, which also added a universal primer site and UMIs. MiXCR, applied by TCRdb to the 5' RACE reads, yields one record per CDR3 protein. The sample holds some 320,000 distinct CDR3 sequences, about 10% seen once. The chain combines TRBV4-1 with TRBJ2-3; D possibly matches TRBD1 or TRBD2 (6 bases each). Sequences were derived from CD4+ T cells sorted from PBMCs, sampled 45 days after the yellow fever booster vaccination. The sequence was collected from a man in his late teens or twenties who received the YFV17D yellow fever vaccine. The CDR3 DNA reads TGCGCCAGCAGCCTCCCGGGGGCGACAGATACGCAGTATTTT. It is translated as CASSLPGATDTQYF.